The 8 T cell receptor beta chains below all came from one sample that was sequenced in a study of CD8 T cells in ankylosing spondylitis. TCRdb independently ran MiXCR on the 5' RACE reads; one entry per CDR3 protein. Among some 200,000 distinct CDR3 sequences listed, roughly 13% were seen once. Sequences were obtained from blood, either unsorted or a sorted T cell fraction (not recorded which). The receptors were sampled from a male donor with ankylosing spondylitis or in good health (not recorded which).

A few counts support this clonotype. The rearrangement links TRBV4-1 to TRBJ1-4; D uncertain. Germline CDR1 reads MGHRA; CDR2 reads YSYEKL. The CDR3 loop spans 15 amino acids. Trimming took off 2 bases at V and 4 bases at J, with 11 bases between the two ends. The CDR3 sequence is CASSQSLGFNEKLFF. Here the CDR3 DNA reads TGCGCCAGCAGCCAAAGTCTAGGATTTAATGAAAAACTGTTTTTT.

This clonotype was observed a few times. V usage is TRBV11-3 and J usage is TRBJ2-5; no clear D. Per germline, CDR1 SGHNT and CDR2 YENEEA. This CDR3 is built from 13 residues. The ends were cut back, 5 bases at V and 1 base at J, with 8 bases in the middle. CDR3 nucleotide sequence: TGTGCCAGCAGCCCCAGTGCCCAAGAGACCCAGTACTTC. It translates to CASSPSAQETQYF.

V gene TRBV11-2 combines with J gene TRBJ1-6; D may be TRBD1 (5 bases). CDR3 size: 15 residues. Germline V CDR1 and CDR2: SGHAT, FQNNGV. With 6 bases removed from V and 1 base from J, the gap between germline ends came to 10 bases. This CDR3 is CASRTSGSYNSPLHF. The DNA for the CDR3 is TGTGCCAGCAGGACATCAGGGTCCTATAATTCACCCCTCCACTTT.

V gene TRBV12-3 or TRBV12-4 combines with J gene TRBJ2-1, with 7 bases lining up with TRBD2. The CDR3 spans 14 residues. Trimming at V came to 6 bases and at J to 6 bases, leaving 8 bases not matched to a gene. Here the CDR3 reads CASSIGTSVNEQFF. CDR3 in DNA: TGTGCCAGCAGCATAGGAACTAGCGTCAATGAGCAGTTCTTC.

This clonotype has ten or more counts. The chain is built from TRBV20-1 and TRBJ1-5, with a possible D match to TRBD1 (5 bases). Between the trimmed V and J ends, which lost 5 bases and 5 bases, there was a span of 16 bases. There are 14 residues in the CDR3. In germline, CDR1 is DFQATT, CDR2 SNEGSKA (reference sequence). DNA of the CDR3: TGCAGTGCTTCAGGACTCCTGGGGCATCAGCCCCAGCATTTT. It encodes CSASGLLGHQPQHF.

CDR3 amino acids: CASSLPGGSQPQHF. DNA of the CDR3: TGTGCCAGCAGCTTACCAGGGGGCAGCCAGCCCCAGCATTTT. The chain uses TRBV7-8 and TRBJ1-5, with TRBD1 matching over 8 bases. This CDR3 has 14 amino acids. V lost 2 bases and J lost 7; bases outside the gene matches: 4. Germline V gene lookup returns CDR1 SGHVS and CDR2 FQNEAQ.

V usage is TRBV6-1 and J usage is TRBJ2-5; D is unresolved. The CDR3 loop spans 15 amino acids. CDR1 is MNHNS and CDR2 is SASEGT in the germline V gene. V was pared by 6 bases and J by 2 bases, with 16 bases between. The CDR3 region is CASSTRVALQETQYF. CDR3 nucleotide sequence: TGTGCCAGCAGCACACGGGTGGCATTACAAGAGACCCAGTACTTC.

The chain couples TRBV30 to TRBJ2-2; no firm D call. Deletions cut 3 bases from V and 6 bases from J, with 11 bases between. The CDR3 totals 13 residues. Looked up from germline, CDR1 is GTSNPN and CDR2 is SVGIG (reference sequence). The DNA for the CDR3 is TGTGCCTGGAGCGTCGCCTCGGCCGGGGAGCTGTTTTTT. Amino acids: CAWSVASAGELFF.